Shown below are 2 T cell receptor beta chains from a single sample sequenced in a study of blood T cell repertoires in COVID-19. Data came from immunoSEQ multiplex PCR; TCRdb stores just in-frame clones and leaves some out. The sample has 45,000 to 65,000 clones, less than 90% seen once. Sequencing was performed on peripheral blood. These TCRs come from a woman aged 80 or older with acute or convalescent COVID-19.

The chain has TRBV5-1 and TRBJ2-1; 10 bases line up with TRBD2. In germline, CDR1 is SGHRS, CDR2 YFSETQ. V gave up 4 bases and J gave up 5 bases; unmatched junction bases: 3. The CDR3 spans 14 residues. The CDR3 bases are TGCGCCAGCAGCATTAGCGGGGGGCACAATGAGCAGTTCTTC. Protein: CASSISGGHNEQFF.

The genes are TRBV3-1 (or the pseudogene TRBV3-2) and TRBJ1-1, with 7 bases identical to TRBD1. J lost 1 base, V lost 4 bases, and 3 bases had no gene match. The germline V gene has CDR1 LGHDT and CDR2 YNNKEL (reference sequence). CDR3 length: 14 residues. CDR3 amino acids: CASSRTGGNTEAFF. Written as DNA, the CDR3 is TGTGCCAGCAGCCGGACAGGAGGGAACACTGAAGCTTTCTTT.